This T cell receptor beta chain was recovered during a study of T cell changes during pregnancy in multiple sclerosis. Sequencing was performed with immunoSEQ multiplex PCR; in TCRdb, only in-frame clones are kept and a portion is missing. The repertoire holds roughly 59,000 clones, roughly 89% seen once, with roughly 1.5% in the top ten. The germline gives CDR1 KGHSH, CDR2 LQKENI. The V end was cut by 6 bases, the J end by 3 bases, with 11 bases between. The CDR3 totals 13 residues. The chain employs TRBV18 and TRBJ1-1; D is undetermined. The source was peripheral blood, collected in the third trimester of pregnancy. The TCR originated in a female donor in good health, enrolled as a control in a pregnancy study. CDR3 region: CASSPNLDTEAFF. In DNA, the CDR3 is TGTGCCAGCTCTCCTAACCTGGACACTGAAGCTTTCTTT.